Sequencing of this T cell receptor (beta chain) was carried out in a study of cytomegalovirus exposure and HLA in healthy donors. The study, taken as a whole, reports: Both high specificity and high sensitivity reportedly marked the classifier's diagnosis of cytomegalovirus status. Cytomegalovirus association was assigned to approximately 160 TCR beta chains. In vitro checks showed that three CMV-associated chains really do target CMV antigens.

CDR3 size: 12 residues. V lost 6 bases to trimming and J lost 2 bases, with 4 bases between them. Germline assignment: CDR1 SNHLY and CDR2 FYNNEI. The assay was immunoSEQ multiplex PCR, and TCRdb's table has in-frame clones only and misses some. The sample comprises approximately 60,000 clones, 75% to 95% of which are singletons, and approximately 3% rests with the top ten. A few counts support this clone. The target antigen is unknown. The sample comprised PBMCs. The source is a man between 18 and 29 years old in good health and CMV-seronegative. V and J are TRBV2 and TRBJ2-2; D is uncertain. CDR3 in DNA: TGTGCCAGCAGGTATAACACCGGGGAGCTGTTTTTT. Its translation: CASRYNTGELFF.